Presented here are 26 T cell receptor beta chains from one specimen sequenced in a study of radiotherapy plus CTLA-4 blockade in lung cancer. Assay: immunoSEQ multiplex PCR; the TCRdb copy retains only in-frame clones and omits some. The profile covers 35,000 to 55,000 clones, with roughly 67% appearing a single time and around 23% taken by the ten largest. The sequenced sample was peripheral blood, obtained from a patient treated with radiotherapy plus ipilimumab. Receptor source: a human donor with non-small cell lung cancer who had a partial response to radiotherapy plus ipilimumab.

The chain is built from TRBV28 and TRBJ1-2, with 10 bases matching TRBD1. The germline V gene has CDR1 MDHEN and CDR2 SYDVKM. Germline trimming cut 4 bases from V and 5 bases from J; bases unmatched to any gene: 4. CDR3 length equals 14 residues. CDR3 sequence (DNA): TGTGCCAGCAGTTCTGGACAGGGGGTATATGGCTACACCTTC. Its protein product is CASSSGQGVYGYTF.

The chain recombines TRBV5-4 with TRBJ2-7; 9 bases agree with TRBD2. Germline loops: CDR1 SGHNT, CDR2 YYREEE (reference sequence). CDR3 length equals 14 residues. The V and J ends lost 4 bases and 5 bases, in that order; junction bases with no gene match: 7. The DNA for the CDR3 is TGTGCCAGCAGCGCGGGACTAGCATCCAACGAGCAGTACTTC. Protein product: CASSAGLASNEQYF.

This clone was observed a single time. J is TRBJ1-1 and V is TRBV6-1; 7 bases line up with TRBD1. Germline lookup yields CDR1 MNHNS and CDR2 SASEGT. CDR3 length: 13 amino acids. Trimming took 6 bases from V and 5 from J; bases not matched to a gene: 6. The CDR3 sequence is CASRPTGATEAFF. As DNA, the CDR3 is TGTGCCAGCAGGCCAACAGGGGCGACTGAAGCTTTCTTT.

This clone appeared once. This chain links TRBV5-6 with TRBJ2-2; no clear D. V was trimmed by 2 bases and J by 3 bases, leaving 11 bases between them. Germline assignment: CDR1 SGHDT and CDR2 YYEEEE. This CDR3 comprises 15 residues. CDR3 bases: TGTGCCAGCAGCTTAGGATCGCGGTACACCGGGGAGCTGTTTTTT. It is translated as CASSLGSRYTGELFF.

This clone was detected a few times. The chain employs TRBV30 and TRBJ1-1; possible D gene TRBD1, 5 bases. Germline V CDR1 and CDR2: GTSNPN, SVGIG (reference sequence). Trimming stripped 3 bases from V and 6 bases from J, with 14 bases between. The CDR3 has 13 amino acids. For the CDR3, the DNA is TGTGCCTGGAGGGCGGGGGAGCAGGCTGAAGCTTTCTTT. Its translation is CAWRAGEQAEAFF.

J is TRBJ1-2 and V is TRBV9; D is possibly TRBD1 (6 bases). V was cut by 5 bases and J by 4 bases, with 15 bases left in between. CDR3 size: 14 residues. From germline, CDR1 is SGDLS and CDR2 YYNGEE. The CDR3 DNA sequence: TGTGCCAGCAGGGCTGGGACAACTCTCTATGGCTACACCTTC. Protein sequence: CASRAGTTLYGYTF.

The CDR3 region has the DNA TGTGCCAGCTGGGGGGGGCAAGAGACCCAGTACTTC. This encodes CASWGGQETQYF. The chain uses TRBV2 and TRBJ2-5, with TRBD2 matching over 7 bases. The V segment lost 8 bases and the J segment 2 bases; nucleotides outside the gene matches: 2. Germline CDR1 is SNHLY and CDR2 is FYNNEI. The CDR3 is 12 residues long.

The gene calls are TRBV9 and TRBJ2-5, with 7 bases lining up with TRBD1. This CDR3 comprises 15 residues. After removal of 4 bases from V and 2 bases from J, the junction contained 8 bases not matched to a gene. Germline V gives CDR1 SGDLS, CDR2 YYNGEE. The CDR3 coding sequence is TGTGCCAGCAGCCAATCTCCAGGGGGTCAAGAGACCCAGTACTTC. Amino acid sequence: CASSQSPGGQETQYF.

This clone was counted a single time. V gene TRBV9 combines with J gene TRBJ2-7; 7 bases align to TRBD1. The CDR3 length is 15 residues. The germline V gene encodes CDR1 SGDLS and CDR2 YYNGEE. Germline trimming cut 0 bases from V and 1 base from J; bases unmatched to any gene: 4. The CDR3 DNA reads as TGTGCCAGCAGCGTAGGGCGACAGGGATCCTACGAGCAGTACTTC. Translation: CASSVGRQGSYEQYF.

V and J are TRBV19 and TRBJ1-5; 9 nucleotides line up with TRBD1. Germline V gene data show CDR1 as LNHDA and CDR2 as SQIVND (reference sequence). The CDR3 loop spans 17 amino acids. Trimming cost V 0 bases and J 3 bases; bases outside gene matches: 6. The CDR3 reads CASSIDAGTGYNQPQHF. CDR3 bases: TGTGCCAGTAGTATAGACGCCGGGACAGGGTACAATCAGCCCCAGCATTTT.

This clone was detected a few times. The chain carries TRBV10-1 and TRBJ2-1; 14 bases match TRBD2. The J segment lost 8 bases and the V segment lost 7 bases, leaving 7 bases of the junction unmatched. Germline V lookup: CDR1 WNHNN, CDR2 SYGVQD (reference sequence). The CDR3 totals 15 residues. The CDR3 DNA reads TGCGCCAGCACAGACGGGACTAGCGGGAGCTATGAGCAGTTCTTC. This codes for CASTDGTSGSYEQFF.

This clone was seen a few times. The chain joins TRBV28 to TRBJ1-6; 7 bases match TRBD1. Losses at the gene ends were 3 bases for V and 7 bases for J; bases not matched to a gene: 0. The CDR3 totals 13 residues. Germline assignment: CDR1 MDHEN and CDR2 SYDVKM. CDR3 sequence: CASSFRGNSPLHF. Written as DNA, the CDR3 is TGTGCCAGCAGTTTCAGGGGGAATTCACCCCTCCACTTT.

The V call is TRBV2, the J call TRBJ2-4; the D is unclear. Germline-derived CDR1 and CDR2 are SNHLY and FYNNEI. The CDR3 runs 16 residues. Trimming shortened V by 0 bases and J by 0 bases, and 9 bases separated the two germline ends. As DNA, the CDR3 is TGTGCCAGCAGTGAAGCGGGCGATTTAGCCAAAAACATTCAGTACTTC. This gives the protein CASSEAGDLAKNIQYF.

The chain combines TRBV18 with TRBJ2-3, with D unresolved. From germline, CDR1 is KGHSH and CDR2 LQKENI. The germline V and J ends were trimmed by 2 bases and 4 bases, with 10 bases remaining between them. CDR3 length equals 14 residues. The CDR3 DNA reads TGTGCCAGCTCACCATGGGCTTACTCAGATACGCAGTATTTT. It encodes CASSPWAYSDTQYF.

The gene calls are TRBV6-1 and TRBJ1-5; 8 bases are a match to TRBD1. Per the germline V gene, CDR1 is MNHNS and CDR2 is SASEGT. The trim removed 7 bases at V and 6 bases at J, leaving 8 bases unmatched. The CDR3 spans 14 residues. The DNA of the CDR3 is TGTGCCAGCAAACCTCAGGGGGCCACTCAGCCCCAGCATTTT. This codes for CASKPQGATQPQHF.

This rearrangement joins TRBV4-3 to TRBJ2-2; perhaps TRBD1 as D (6 bases). Deletions cut 3 bases from V and 4 bases from J, with 9 bases between. Germline V gene data show CDR1 as LGHNA and CDR2 as YSLEER. This CDR3 is built from 14 residues. The CDR3 DNA follows: TGCGCCAGCAGCCAGGACAGATTCACCGGGGAGCTGTTTTTT. Encoded protein: CASSQDRFTGELFF.

This clone occurred a few times. The CDR3 bases are TGTGCTAGTGGTTTGGAACCGGGCACTGAAGCTTTCTTT. Translated, it gives CASGLEPGTEAFF. V gene TRBV12-5 combines with J gene TRBJ1-1; no definite D call. Per the germline V gene, CDR1 is LGHNT and CDR2 is FRNRAP. V was pared by 1 base and J by 4 bases, with 7 bases between. The CDR3 length is 13 residues.

This clone was seen a handful of times. The rearrangement uses TRBV12-5 and TRBJ2-1; D is possibly TRBD1 (6 bases). CDR1 and CDR2 (germline): LGHNT, FRNRAP. The CDR3 is 17 residues long. Trimming stripped 3 bases from V and 10 bases from J, with 25 bases between. Written as DNA, the CDR3 is TGTGCTAGTGGTTTAGTCACAGGGCTATCATCGTTAAGGGAGCAGTTCTTC. Protein sequence: CASGLVTGLSSLREQFF.

This clone came up a few times. The J gene is TRBJ2-5, the V gene TRBV7-9; perhaps TRBD2 as D (5 bases). The CDR3 runs to 14 residues. CDR1 SEHNR and CDR2 FQNEAQ come from the germline V gene (reference sequence). The V end lost 2 bases, the J end lost 3 bases, and 10 bases lay between the germline ends. The CDR3 nucleotides are TGTGCCAGCAGCTTAACCGGGAAAGAAGAGACCCAGTACTTC. Translating it yields CASSLTGKEETQYF.

The sample holds a few counts of this clone. The V gene is TRBV9, the J gene TRBJ1-2; 8 bases map to TRBD1. CDR3 length equals 17 residues. Losses at the gene ends were 3 bases for V and 3 bases for J; bases not matched to a gene: 13. CDR1 and CDR2 (germline): SGDLS, YYNGEE. The chain's CDR3 is CASSDPSTGEGYYGYTF. The CDR3 nucleotides read TGTGCCAGCAGCGACCCTTCGACAGGGGAGGGGTACTATGGCTACACCTTC.

V gene TRBV9 combines with J gene TRBJ2-7; 12 nucleotides agree with TRBD2. The CDR3 has 15 amino acids. Losses at the gene ends were 0 bases for V and 4 bases for J; bases not matched to a gene: 2. Germline CDR1 and CDR2: SGDLS and YYNGEE. The CDR3 spells CASSVGLAGAYEQYF. The CDR3 bases are TGTGCCAGCAGCGTAGGACTAGCGGGGGCATACGAGCAGTACTTC.

This sequence joins TRBV6-5 and TRBJ1-2, with 8 bases aligning to TRBD1. The CDR3 length is 13 residues. After removal of 6 bases from V and 8 bases from J, the junction contained 8 bases not matched to a gene. CDR1 is MNHEY, CDR2 SVGAGI, per germline. In nucleotides, the CDR3 is TGTGCCAGCAGGCCTCAGGGGGCGTGGGGCTACACCTTC. Translating it yields CASRPQGAWGYTF.

The chain couples TRBV4-2 to TRBJ1-2, with TRBD1 as a possible D gene (6 bases). The ends were cut back, 0 bases at V and 3 bases at J, with 11 bases in the middle. This CDR3 is built from 15 residues. Germline CDR1 LGHNA, CDR2 YNFKEQ. The CDR3 DNA follows: TGTGCCAGCAGCCAAGAGCGGGGGCCTTACTATGGCTACACCTTC. Its protein product is CASSQERGPYYGYTF.

The gene calls are TRBV9 and TRBJ2-1; D is possibly TRBD2 (6 bases). This CDR3 comprises 16 residues. The ends were cut back, 4 bases at V and 1 base at J, with 15 bases in the middle. Germline V gene data show CDR1 as SGDLS and CDR2 as YYNGEE. CDR3 sequence reads: CASSIRDSPSYNEQFF. The DNA for the CDR3 is TGTGCCAGCAGCATCCGGGACTCCCCATCCTACAATGAGCAGTTCTTC.

Judged by abundance, this clone is medium-sized (0.01 to 0.1%). V gene TRBV2 combines with J gene TRBJ2-1; no reliable D call. CDR3 length: 12 residues. V lost 4 bases and J 6 bases, leaving 7 bases between the germline ends. The V gene's germline CDR1 is SNHLY and CDR2 FYNNEI. The CDR3 region is CASSGTGNEQFF. Written as DNA, the CDR3 is TGTGCCAGCAGTGGAACCGGCAATGAGCAGTTCTTC.

The chain is built from TRBV15 and TRBJ1-1, with D unresolved. CDR3 length equals 13 residues. From germline, CDR1 is LNHNV and CDR2 YYDKDF (reference sequence). V was cut by 0 bases and J by 7 bases, with 9 bases left in between. CDR3 protein: CATSRDHRGEAFF. CDR3 DNA sequence: TGTGCCACCAGCAGAGATCACCGGGGTGAAGCTTTCTTT.